This T cell receptor beta chain was retrieved from a study of blood T cell repertoires in COVID-19 (dated by TCRdb to between 2020 and 2021). For context, the study as a whole: Samples covering the acute and convalescent phases of COVID-19 were provided by collaborators in the United States, Italy and Spain. A freely available public database, intended as a resource for researchers studying the immune response to SARS-CoV-2, is where the repertoires were released. HLA class I and class II types, where available, came from metadata supplied by the sample provider rather than from assay-based typing. Deeply sampled blood TCRbeta repertoires from subjects exposed to, actively infected with, or recovered from COVID-19 were included in the dataset. The material from the prospective study consisted of cDNA or gDNA derived from T cells, B-cell-depleted T cells, or PBMCs. A de-identified subject ID, COVID-19 status, age in years and sex were almost always included in the sample metadata. The samples were drawn from the first 160 participants of the ongoing ImmuneRACE study and from 950 to 1,500 subjects provided by 6 global collaborators.

The germline V gene yields SNHLY for CDR1 and FYNNEI for CDR2. V was cut back by 0 bases and J by 0 bases, leaving a gap of 6 bases between them. Measured from the cysteine to the phenylalanine, the CDR3 is 14 residues long. Kept here is only the CDR3 DNA, which spans 42 bases and is read in frame from base 1. Enrolling through a virtual design, the prospective study's participants ranged in age from roughly 18 to 90 years and lived across roughly 24 United States geographic areas. To assign participants to cohorts, the prospective study relied on clinical history that participants themselves reported in a screening survey and a study questionnaire. Recovered participants in ImmuneRACE Cohort 3 were defined as having two consecutive negative NP/OP PCR tests, clearance from a healthcare professional, or resolution of symptoms. In the prospective study, mobile phlebotomists collected whole blood, serum and a nasopharyngeal or oropharyngeal swab from each participant. Over a roughly 2-month period, participants in the prospective study had the option of providing additional blood draws and questionnaires. Before DNA extraction, prospective study blood samples were shipped either frozen or at room temperature.

TCRbeta CDR3 regions were amplified from genomic DNA using the immunoSEQ Assay, a bias-controlled multiplex PCR. The study's own analysis went as follows. The number of nucleated cells in each sample was estimated from the amplification of reference gene primers within the assay. Sequence reads were collapsed and filtered to measure the absolute abundance of every unique TCRbeta CDR3 rearrangement. For each sample, productive Simpson clonality was calculated as the square root of Simpson's diversity index over productive rearrangements. Here the immuneACCESS table is served through TCRdb, limited to in-frame sequences with V and J called. Missing clones are a known gap in these copies; in checked studies unresolved V genes cover under half, and the rest lacks a known reason. V, J and clone size are taken as reported in that table, and D and trimming were inferred from the DNA itself. The table for this sample lists 250,000 to 350,000 clones; roughly nine tenths of them were counted only once. The ten largest clones add up to 5.5% to 6% of the sample.

What the authors observed across the whole study: The amount of clinical and demographic metadata varied by source and participant and was provided uncurated.

Details on this clone: It has no known antigen specificity. Base qualities are not recorded, but no much larger clone differs from it by a single base.

The chain joins TRBV2 to TRBJ2-7, with TRBD1 as a weak D call on 5 bases. The sequence was collected from a woman in her twenties or thirties who had recovered from COVID-19. Input material: PBMCs or T cells enriched from blood (not recorded which). The CDR3 has the sequence CASSEAGASYEQYF. The DNA sequence is as follows: TGTGCCAGCAGTGAAGCAGGGGCCTCCTACGAGCAGTACTTC.